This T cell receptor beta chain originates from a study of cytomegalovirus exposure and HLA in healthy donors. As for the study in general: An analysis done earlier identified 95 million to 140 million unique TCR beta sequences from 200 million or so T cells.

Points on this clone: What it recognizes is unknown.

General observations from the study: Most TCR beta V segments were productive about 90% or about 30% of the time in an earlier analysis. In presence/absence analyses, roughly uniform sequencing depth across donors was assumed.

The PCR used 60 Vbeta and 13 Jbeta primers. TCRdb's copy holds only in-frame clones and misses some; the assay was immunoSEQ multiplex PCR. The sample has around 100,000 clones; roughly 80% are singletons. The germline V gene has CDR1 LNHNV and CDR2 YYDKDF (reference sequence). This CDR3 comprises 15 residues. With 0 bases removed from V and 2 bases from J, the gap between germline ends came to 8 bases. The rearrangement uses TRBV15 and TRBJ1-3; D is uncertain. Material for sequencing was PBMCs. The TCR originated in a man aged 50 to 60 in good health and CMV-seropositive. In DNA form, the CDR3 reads TGTGCCACCAGCAGAGATCAACAGACTGGAAACACCATATATTTT. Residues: CATSRDQQTGNTIYF.